Each of the 12 T cell receptor beta chains below was sequenced from the same sample in a study of CD8+ T cells in alopecia areata. Extraction and reverse transcription of RNA yielded cDNA as the sequencing template. Sequencing was performed with immunoSEQ multiplex PCR; in TCRdb, only in-frame clones are kept and a portion is missing. The sample shows 150,000 to 200,000 clones, roughly three fifths of them seen only once. The sample's treatment: oral pan-JAK inhibitor, 5-10 mg twice daily. The material was CD4+ T cells sorted from blood, obtained around week 47, from a patient treated with tofacitinib. The receptors stem from a human donor with alopecia areata.

The chain has TRBV2 and TRBJ2-3; TRBD2 matches at 8 bases. The CDR3 is 15 amino acids. V trimming: 3 bases; J trimming: 3 bases; junction bases outside the gene matches: 5. The V gene's germline CDR1 is SNHLY and CDR2 FYNNEI. The DNA for the CDR3 is TGTGCCAGCAGTGAGGTGGGACTAGTAACAGATACGCAGTATTTT. Translation gives CASSEVGLVTDTQYF.

The chain uses TRBV9 and TRBJ2-2; 7 positions agree with TRBD2. The CDR3 length is 14 residues. Germline V gene sequence: CDR1 SGDLS, CDR2 YYNGEE. The V and J ends lost 6 bases and 5 bases, in that order; junction bases with no gene match: 7. DNA for the CDR3: TGTGCCAGCAATAGGGAGGGTAGGACCGGGGAGCTGTTTTTT. This gives the protein CASNREGRTGELFF.

V usage is TRBV15 and J usage is TRBJ2-7, with 7 bases fitting TRBD1. V lost 3 bases to trimming and J lost 2 bases; unmatched junction nucleotides: 4. Germline V gene lookup returns CDR1 LNHNV and CDR2 YYDKDF (reference sequence). CDR3 length: 14 amino acids. The CDR3 is CATSSPGQTYEQYF. The DNA for the CDR3 is TGTGCCACCAGCAGCCCGGGACAGACCTACGAGCAGTACTTC. The full variable domain, its missing parts supplied by reference TRBV15 and TRBJ2-7, is DAMVIQNPRYQVTQFGKPVTLSCSQTLNHNVMYWYQQKSSQAPKLLFHYYDKDFNNEADTPDNFQSRRPNTSFCFLDIRSPGLGDTAMYLCATSSPGQTYEQYFGPGTRLTVT.

This clone has only one observation. As DNA, the CDR3 is TGCGCCAGCAGCCAAGATCTAACGTTTAACTATGGCTACACCTTC. Encoded protein: CASSQDLTFNYGYTF. V usage is TRBV4-3 and J usage is TRBJ1-2; D not resolved. The ends were cut back, 0 bases at V and 1 base at J, with 9 bases in the middle. This CDR3 comprises 15 residues. Germline V gene lookup returns CDR1 LGHNA and CDR2 YSLEER.

The chain joins TRBV2 to TRBJ2-6; D is tentatively TRBD1 or TRBD2 (6 bases each). CDR1 and CDR2 from the germline V gene are SNHLY and FYNNEI. V lost 4 bases and J 2 bases, leaving 9 bases between the germline ends. The CDR3 totals 15 residues. The CDR3, as DNA: TGTGCCAGCAGTGCGGAGGGGGCTGGGGCCAACGTCCTGACTTTC. Translation: CASSAEGAGANVLTF. Complete variable domain (other parts from reference TRBV2 and TRBJ2-6): EPEVTQTPSHQVTQMGQEVILRCVPISNHLYFYWYRQILGQKVEFLVSFYNNEISEKSEIFDDQFSVERPDGSNFTLKIRSTKLEDSAMYFCASSAEGAGANVLTFGAGSRLTVL.

The chain joins TRBV5-6 to TRBJ2-6; D gene ambiguous. CDR3 size: 14 residues. Germline V CDR1 and CDR2: SGHDT, YYEEEE. Trimming pared 4 bases from V and 2 bases from J, leaving 7 bases between. DNA of the CDR3: TGTGCCAGCAGCAAGATACCTGGGGCCAACGTCCTGACTTTC. Translation: CASSKIPGANVLTF.

The chain uses TRBV5-1 and TRBJ2-7, with 12 nucleotides matching TRBD1. V lost 4 bases to trimming and J lost 6 bases; unmatched junction nucleotides: 5. Germline lookup yields CDR1 SGHRS and CDR2 YFSETQ. CDR3 size: 14 residues. The CDR3 nucleotides read TGCGCCAGCAGCCCCGGGACAGGGGGCCTCGAGCAGTACTTC. Protein: CASSPGTGGLEQYF.

Many counts were recorded for this clone. The rearrangement links TRBV7-6 to TRBJ1-3; D ambiguous. V dropped 1 base and J dropped 7 bases, with 8 bases sitting between them. Looked up from germline, CDR1 is SGHVS and CDR2 is FNYEAQ. The CDR3 loop spans 13 amino acids. CDR3 loop: CASSLDAGNTIYF. The CDR3 nucleotides read TGTGCCAGCAGCTTAGATGCGGGGAACACCATATATTTT.

This clone was detected ten times or more. The chain joins TRBV2 to TRBJ2-6; a possible D gene is TRBD1 (5 bases). This CDR3 has 15 residues. The germline V and J ends were trimmed by 4 bases and 3 bases, with 10 bases remaining between them. CDR1 is SNHLY, CDR2 FYNNEI, per germline. Written as DNA, the CDR3 is TGTGCCAGCAGTGTAGGGGTGAATGGGGCCAACGTCCTGACTTTC. This gives the protein CASSVGVNGANVLTF.

This clone has only a few counts. The V and J genes are TRBV5-1 and TRBJ2-6, with D tentatively TRBD1 (6 bases). The CDR3 covers 15 residues. Trimming took 1 base from V and 4 from J, leaving 9 bases between them. Germline CDR1 SGHRS, CDR2 YFSETQ. CDR3 sequence (DNA): TGCGCCAGCAGCTTGTCAGGGGACGGGGCCAACGTCCTGACTTTC. This gives the protein CASSLSGDGANVLTF.

Only a few counts were recorded for this clone. The rearrangement uses TRBV7-9 and TRBJ2-1; TRBD1 might be the D (6 bases). This CDR3 spans 13 amino acids. The V end lost 3 bases, the J end lost 7 bases, and 10 bases lay between the germline ends. Germline V CDR1 and CDR2: SEHNR, FQNEAQ (reference sequence). The chain's CDR3 is CASSLQGQNEQFF. CDR3 coding DNA: TGTGCCAGCAGCTTGCAGGGGCAAAATGAGCAGTTCTTC.

As DNA, the CDR3 is TGTGCCAGCAGCTTGGAAGTAGAGGATGGCTACACCTTC. It translates to CASSLEVEDGYTF. This chain joins TRBV5-6 and TRBJ1-2; unclear D gene. CDR1 and CDR2 from the germline V gene are SGHDT and YYEEEE. The V end lost 0 bases, the J end lost 6 bases, and 9 bases lay between the germline ends. The CDR3 covers 13 residues. Complete variable domain (other parts from reference TRBV5-6 and TRBJ1-2): DAGVTQSPTHLIKTRGQQVTLRCSPKSGHDTVSWYQQALGQGPQFIFQYYEEEERQRGNFPDRFSGHQFPNYSSELNVNALLLGDSALYLCASSLEVEDGYTFGSGTRLTVV.